What follows is one T cell receptor (beta chain) and its context. The data derive from a study of cytomegalovirus exposure and HLA in healthy donors. Between the trimmed V and J ends, which lost 4 bases and 1 base, there was a span of 13 bases. The CDR3 loop spans 15 amino acids. Germline assignment: CDR1 LNHDA and CDR2 SQIVND (reference sequence). Researchers ran the PCR with 60 Vbeta and 13 Jbeta primers. In the original workflow: Unique TCR beta chains totaled roughly 80 million in a later count, with approximately 11 million of them shared. The table came from immunoSEQ multiplex PCR; TCRdb's copy has only in-frame clones and leaves some out. That table supplies the V and J calls and clone size; D and trimming were determined from the DNA. The sample records around 110,000 clones, over 80% being singletons.

The chain combines TRBV19 with TRBJ1-2, with TRBD1 as a possible D gene (6 bases). The clonotype originates from a young man in good health and CMV-seropositive. Sequencing was done on a sample of PBMCs. Written as DNA, the CDR3 is TGTGCCAGTAGTAAAGCGAAGGGGGTTAACTATGGCTACACCTTC. Protein sequence: CASSKAKGVNYGYTF.